Below, 29 T cell receptor beta chains from the same sample are listed, as sequenced in a study of cytomegalovirus exposure and HLA in healthy donors. Sequenced by immunoSEQ multiplex PCR; TCRdb stores in-frame clones only, minus some. The table records over 250,000 clones, approximately 83% of them present only once. Source material: PBMCs. The receptors derive from a woman under 30 in good health and CMV-seronegative.

The chain has TRBV5-3 and TRBJ2-7; no reliable D call. TRBV5-3 is annotated as an ORF whose role is uncertain. This CDR3 has 14 amino acids. Trimming shortened V by 2 bases and J by 2 bases, and 11 bases separated the two germline ends. The DNA for the CDR3 is TGTGCCAGAAGCTTATCCCAGAGGCCCTACGAGCAGTACTTC. Residues: CARSLSQRPYEQYF.

In DNA form, the CDR3 reads TGTGCCAGCAGCTTAGAAACAGGGGTCGCCTACGAGCAGTACTTC. Its protein is CASSLETGVAYEQYF. This chain joins TRBV7-6 and TRBJ2-7; 7 bases agree with TRBD1. The germline V gene encodes CDR1 SGHVS and CDR2 FNYEAQ. The CDR3 consists of 15 residues. The ends lost 1 base at V and 2 bases at J; junction bases unmatched: 5.

This rearrangement joins TRBV29-1 to TRBJ1-2, with 7 bases identical to TRBD1. CDR3 size: 16 residues. Germline CDR1 and CDR2: SQVTM and ANQGSEA. The trim removed 7 bases at V and 3 bases at J, leaving 17 bases unmatched. The CDR3: CSAGTRDSRPDYGYTF. As DNA, the CDR3 is TGCAGCGCCGGCACCCGGGACAGTCGACCTGACTATGGCTACACCTTC.

The gene calls are TRBV5-1 and TRBJ1-6; D may be TRBD1 (5 bases). The V and J ends lost 0 bases and 7 bases respectively, with 14 bases between them. This CDR3 contains 16 residues. Germline V gene sequence: CDR1 SGHRS, CDR2 YFSETQ. The CDR3, as DNA: TGCGCCAGCAGCTTGGCTGGGGCCACGGAAAATTCACCCCTCCACTTT. Amino acid sequence: CASSLAGATENSPLHF. The full variable domain, with the rest looked up from reference TRBV5-1 and TRBJ1-6, is KAGVTQTPRYLIKTRGQQVTLSCSPISGHRSVSWYQQTPGQGLQFLFEYFSETQRNKGNFPGRFSGRQFSNSRSEMNVSTLELGDSALYLCASSLAGATENSPLHFGNGTRLTVT.

This chain connects TRBV6-5 to TRBJ1-3; 9 bases fit TRBD1. This CDR3 contains 16 residues. Germline assignment: CDR1 MNHEY and CDR2 SVGAGI. V dropped 0 bases and J dropped 4; count of bases not matched to a gene: 4. CDR3 sequence: CASSYSTGGSGNTIYF. CDR3 bases: TGTGCCAGCAGTTACTCAACAGGGGGCTCGGGAAACACCATATATTTT.

This chain connects TRBV7-9 to TRBJ2-1; maybe TRBD1 (6 bases). The CDR3 length is 15 residues. Trimming left V 5 bases short and J 10 bases short, with 21 bases between. CDR1 SEHNR and CDR2 FQNEAQ come from the germline V gene (reference sequence). The CDR3 sequence: CASSHGVRGYQEQFF. The CDR3 DNA follows: TGTGCCAGCAGCCACGGGGTCAGGGGTTATCAGGAGCAGTTCTTC.

This clone appeared a single time. The rearrangement uses TRBV5-1 and TRBJ1-4, with a possible D match to TRBD1 (6 bases). This CDR3 has 14 residues. Germline CDR1 and CDR2: SGHRS and YFSETQ. V was pared by 4 bases and J by 7 bases, with 14 bases between. The CDR3 reads CASSPGQWSEKLFF. CDR3 in DNA: TGCGCCAGCAGCCCCGGACAGTGGAGTGAAAAACTGTTTTTT.

The rearrangement links TRBV28 to TRBJ2-3; 7 bases are shared with TRBD1. The CDR3 runs 17 residues. Germline V gene lookup returns CDR1 MDHEN and CDR2 SYDVKM. Trimming cost V 5 bases and J 6 bases; bases outside gene matches: 17. Written as DNA, the CDR3 is TGTGCCAGCAGTCCTTCCCGGACAGGCCCTGACCCGGATACGCAGTATTTT. Translation: CASSPSRTGPDPDTQYF.

The chain couples TRBV7-9 to TRBJ1-4; 8 bases match TRBD1. CDR3 length: 16 amino acids. With 1 base clipped from V and 5 bases from J, the junction kept 6 bases outside the gene matches. Germline V lookup: CDR1 SEHNR, CDR2 FQNEAQ (reference sequence). The CDR3 sequence: CASSLEQGDGNEKLFF. As DNA, the CDR3 is TGTGCCAGCAGCTTAGAACAGGGGGACGGGAATGAAAAACTGTTTTTT.

The chain uses TRBV5-4 and TRBJ2-5; D ambiguous. Germline V gene lookup returns CDR1 SGHNT and CDR2 YYREEE (reference sequence). V was cut by 0 bases and J by 5 bases, with 5 bases left in between. The CDR3 runs to 12 residues. This CDR3 reads CASSLGLETQYF. In nucleotides, the CDR3 is TGTGCCAGCAGCTTGGGGCTCGAGACCCAGTACTTC.

A remark on this clone: Other nucleotide sequences from this sample produce the same CDR3. This rearrangement joins TRBV11-3 to TRBJ1-1; D gene uncertain. CDR3 size: 13 residues. The V end was cut by 5 bases, the J end by 0 bases, with 7 bases between. From germline, CDR1 is SGHNT and CDR2 YENEEA. CDR3 region: CASSVTVNTEAFF. The DNA for the CDR3 is TGTGCCAGCAGCGTTACAGTGAACACTGAAGCTTTCTTT.

The chain couples TRBV30 to TRBJ2-7; D possibly corresponds to TRBD2 (6 bases). The germline V and J ends were trimmed by 3 bases and 0 bases, with 12 bases remaining between them. The CDR3 contains 14 residues. Germline V lookup: CDR1 GTSNPN, CDR2 SVGIG (reference sequence). The CDR3 here is CAWRTGGSSYEQYF. The CDR3 coding sequence is TGTGCCTGGAGGACCGGGGGATCCTCCTACGAGCAGTACTTC.

The V and J genes are TRBV27 and TRBJ2-7; 7 bases are a match to TRBD2. Germline lookup yields CDR1 MNHEY and CDR2 SMNVEV (reference sequence). J gave up 4 bases and V 5 bases, and 8 bases lay outside the gene matches. This CDR3 comprises 14 residues. This CDR3 reads CASSQGLERYEQYF. The CDR3 bases are TGTGCCAGCAGTCAAGGACTAGAAAGGTACGAGCAGTACTTC.

The chain combines TRBV6-5 with TRBJ2-7; 7 bases are shared with TRBD1. V was pared by 6 bases and J by 2 bases, with 10 bases of the junction left unmatched. Germline assignment: CDR1 MNHEY and CDR2 SVGAGI. The CDR3 runs to 15 residues. CDR3: CASSPRPTGPYEQYF. The CDR3 coding sequence is TGTGCCAGCAGCCCAAGACCGACAGGGCCCTACGAGCAGTACTTC.

This chain uses TRBV11-2 with TRBJ2-2; 10 bases line up with TRBD1. The junction had 2 bases not matched to a gene; V was cut back by 5 bases and J by 5 bases. Per the germline V gene, CDR1 is SGHAT and CDR2 is FQNNGV. This CDR3 region has 14 residues. CDR3 DNA: TGTGCCAGCAGCCCGGGACAGGGGACCGGGGAGCTGTTTTTT. Translated, it gives CASSPGQGTGELFF.

The V gene is TRBV19, the J gene TRBJ2-7; 13 bases are shared with TRBD2. Germline values: CDR1 LNHDA, CDR2 SQIVND (reference sequence). Trimming took 6 bases from V and 4 from J; bases not matched to a gene: 12. The CDR3 runs to 17 residues. The CDR3 sequence is CASSRTSGSPWIYEQYF. The CDR3 DNA follows: TGTGCCAGTAGCCGGACTAGCGGGAGCCCCTGGATTTACGAGCAGTACTTC.

On this clone itself: Because the CDR3's place on the DNA is in doubt, the DNA is left out and the CDR3 is given as listed by TCRdb. The CDR3: CASSSGQGTYGYTF. The V call is TRBV28, the J call TRBJ1-2; the D call TRBD1 from the table was never checked on the DNA. Germline V gene data show CDR1 as MDHEN and CDR2 as SYDVKM. Termini included, the CDR3 measures 14 amino acids.

V and J are TRBV2 and TRBJ1-2; D may be TRBD1 (5 bases). Germline values: CDR1 SNHLY, CDR2 FYNNEI. CDR3 size: 13 residues. Trimming shortened V by 6 bases and J by 7 bases, and 15 bases separated the two germline ends. In DNA form, the CDR3 reads TGTGCCAGCAGATTGACAGATGAGAGTGGCTACACCTTC. Amino acid sequence: CASRLTDESGYTF.

The rearrangement links TRBV10-3 to TRBJ1-2; possible D gene TRBD1, 6 bases. The V end was cut by 11 bases, the J end by 0 bases, with 13 bases between. Looked up from germline, CDR1 is ENHRY and CDR2 is SYGVKD. The CDR3 sequence is 13 residues long. Here the CDR3 DNA reads TGTGCCTCTTGGACAGTAGCTAACTATGGCTACACCTTC. This translates into CASWTVANYGYTF.

The chain links TRBV25-1 to TRBJ1-4; D might be TRBD1 (5 bases). Trimming left V 2 bases short and J 5 bases short, with 9 bases between. Germline V gene lookup returns CDR1 MGHDK and CDR2 SYGVNS. This CDR3 comprises 14 residues. CDR3 sequence: CASSEAGGNEKLFF. The DNA for the CDR3 is TGTGCCAGCAGTGAAGCCGGGGGGAATGAAAAACTGTTTTTT.

This sequence joins TRBV5-1 and TRBJ1-2; D unclear. In germline, CDR1 is SGHRS, CDR2 YFSETQ. CDR3 length: 16 residues. V lost 4 bases, J lost 1 base, and 17 bases lay in between. CDR3: CASSLDGGAINYGYTF. As DNA, the CDR3 is TGCGCCAGCAGCCTGGACGGAGGAGCTATTAACTATGGCTACACCTTC.

The J gene is TRBJ1-3, the V gene TRBV7-2; D is undetermined. Trimming took off 2 bases at V and 0 bases at J, with 8 bases between the two ends. In germline, CDR1 is SGHTA, CDR2 FQGNSA. CDR3 length: 15 residues. This CDR3 is CASSLSPISGNTIYF. CDR3 bases: TGTGCCAGCAGCTTATCCCCCATCTCTGGAAACACCATATATTTT.

The rearrangement links TRBV5-1 to TRBJ1-1; 7 nucleotides align to TRBD1. The ends lost 9 bases at V and 1 base at J; junction bases unmatched: 9. CDR1 and CDR2 from the germline V gene are SGHRS and YFSETQ. CDR3 length equals 14 residues. CDR3 region: CATKWTGTNTEAFF. CDR3 sequence (DNA): TGCGCCACCAAATGGACAGGCACGAACACTGAAGCTTTCTTT.

This clone has just a few counts. V and J are TRBV19 and TRBJ2-7, with TRBD2 matching over 14 bases. Germline lookup yields CDR1 LNHDA and CDR2 SQIVND (reference sequence). This CDR3 has 15 amino acids. The V gene end was trimmed by 9 bases and the J gene end by 2 bases; junction bases not matched to a gene: 6. The chain's CDR3 is CASAGLAGAAYEQYF. The CDR3 DNA reads TGTGCCAGCGCGGGACTAGCGGGAGCGGCCTACGAGCAGTACTTC.

The chain combines TRBV29-1 with TRBJ2-5; 13 nucleotides match TRBD2. Trimming at V came to 6 bases and at J to 3 bases, leaving 4 bases not matched to a gene. Germline lookup yields CDR1 SQVTM and CDR2 ANQGSEA. The CDR3 is made up of 14 amino acids. CDR3 in amino acids: CSVGLAGEEETQYF. The CDR3 DNA sequence: TGCAGCGTCGGACTAGCGGGAGAAGAAGAGACCCAGTACTTC.

This clone was counted once. This chain joins TRBV4-3 and TRBJ1-2, with 8 bases identical to TRBD1. CDR3 length equals 16 residues. The germline V gene encodes CDR1 LGHNA and CDR2 YSLEER. Trimming took 1 base from V and 3 from J; bases not matched to a gene: 7. In nucleotides, the CDR3 is TGCGCCAGCAGCCAAGTCCGGACAGGGAGCGACTATGGCTACACCTTC. As protein: CASSQVRTGSDYGYTF.

The chain employs TRBV27 and TRBJ2-2; TRBD2 matches 8 bases. J lost 2 bases, V lost 9 bases, and 5 bases had no gene match. In germline, CDR1 is MNHEY, CDR2 SMNVEV (reference sequence). There are 14 residues in the CDR3. DNA of the CDR3: TGTGCCAGTCTCCGGACTAGCAACACCGGGGAGCTGTTTTTT. Protein sequence: CASLRTSNTGELFF.

In the case of this clone: Other nucleotide sequences in the sample specify the same CDR3. CDR3 sequence (DNA): TGCGCCAGCAGCTTGGCACAGGGGTACGGCTACACCTTC. Translation: CASSLAQGYGYTF. The chain combines TRBV5-1 with TRBJ1-2; 7 bases are a match to TRBD1. The CDR3 sequence is 13 residues long. The germline V gene encodes CDR1 SGHRS and CDR2 YFSETQ. V lost 0 bases and J lost 8; bases outside the gene matches: 4. The complete variable domain, with remaining parts taken from reference TRBV5-1 and TRBJ1-2, reads KAGVTQTPRYLIKTRGQQVTLSCSPISGHRSVSWYQQTPGQGLQFLFEYFSETQRNKGNFPGRFSGRQFSNSRSEMNVSTLELGDSALYLCASSLAQGYGYTFGSGTRLTVV.

This chain connects TRBV6-1 to TRBJ1-1; weak D call: TRBD1 (5 bases). Looked up from germline, CDR1 is MNHNS and CDR2 is SASEGT. The V and J ends lost 10 bases and 3 bases respectively, with 12 bases between them. The CDR3 runs to 12 residues. The CDR3 nucleotides read TGTGCCACAAGGGGTCCCGACACTGAAGCTTTCTTT. Translation gives CATRGPDTEAFF.